One and the same sample provided the 30 T cell receptor beta chains below, sequenced in a study of Ad26.COV2.S vaccination and SARS-CoV-2 variants. Sequenced by immunoSEQ multiplex PCR; TCRdb stores in-frame clones only, minus some. The sample gives almost 400,000 clones, about 89% of which show up once; around 2% is in the top ten. Indicated treatment: over 15 received Ad26.COV2.S at low or high dose, single or two shots; several received placebo; per-sample allocation not given. The study sampled participants on day 63 after the first vaccine or placebo injection. Sequences were derived from peripheral blood, sampled in a trial of Ad26.COV2.S vaccine versus placebo. These receptors all come from a person aged 18-60 years who received the Ad26.COV2.S COVID-19 vaccine or a placebo.

The V and J genes are TRBV6-1 and TRBJ2-5, with 12 bases aligning to TRBD2. The germline CDR1 and CDR2 sequences are MNHNS and SASEGT. V gave up 3 bases and J gave up 4 bases; unmatched junction bases: 9. This CDR3 has 17 amino acids. The CDR3 region is CASSDPPLAGGGETQYF. The DNA of the CDR3 is TGTGCCAGCAGTGACCCGCCACTAGCGGGAGGTGGAGAGACCCAGTACTTC.

V usage is TRBV18 and J usage is TRBJ1-1; 8 positions match TRBD1. V was pared by 3 bases and J by 4 bases, with 7 bases of the junction left unmatched. The CDR3 has 15 residues. Germline lookup yields CDR1 KGHSH and CDR2 LQKENI. CDR3 coding DNA: TGTGCCAGCTCACCCGAACAGGGGGGTGTCACTGAAGCTTTCTTT. This gives the protein CASSPEQGGVTEAFF.

CDR3 sequence reads: CASSLSVGTNYEQYF. CDR3 in DNA: TGTGCCAGCAGCCTTTCGGTGGGGACCAACTACGAGCAGTACTTC. The chain joins TRBV7-2 to TRBJ2-7; D assignment may be TRBD1 or TRBD2 (5 bases each). The germline CDR1 and CDR2 sequences are SGHTA and FQGNSA. Trimming stripped 5 bases from V and 3 bases from J, with 17 bases between. This CDR3 comprises 15 residues. Complete variable domain (other parts from reference TRBV7-2 and TRBJ2-7): GAGVSQSPSNKVTEKGKDVELRCDPISGHTALYWYRQSLGQGLEFLIYFQGNSAPDKSGLPSDRFSAERTGGSVSTLTIQRTQQEDSAVYLCASSLSVGTNYEQYFGPGTRLTVT.

The chain links TRBV12-3 or TRBV12-4 to TRBJ2-3, with a possible D match to TRBD2 (6 bases). The V gene lost 7 bases and the J gene lost 0 bases, with 8 bases spanning the gap. The CDR3 runs 13 residues. CDR3 loop: CASTGVSTDTQYF. DNA of the CDR3: TGTGCCAGCACGGGAGTCAGCACAGATACGCAGTATTTT.

The V and J genes are TRBV29-1 and TRBJ2-2; 11 nucleotides line up with TRBD2. V shed 5 bases and J 4 bases; nucleotides not matched to a gene: 6. This CDR3 contains 15 residues. The germline CDR1 and CDR2 sequences are SQVTM and ANQGSEA. CDR3 sequence: CSVLAGGSGTGELFF. In nucleotides, the CDR3 is TGCAGCGTTTTAGCGGGAGGGTCGGGCACCGGGGAGCTGTTTTTT.

The J gene is TRBJ1-5, the V gene TRBV3-1 (or the pseudogene TRBV3-2); D remains ambiguous. Germline assignment: CDR1 LGHDT and CDR2 YNNKEL (reference sequence). Trimming removed 2 bases at V and 4 bases at J, with 12 bases between. The CDR3 totals 15 residues. The CDR3 bases are TGTGCCAGCAGCCAAAATATAGGGCCGAATCAGCCCCAGCATTTT. It yields the protein CASSQNIGPNQPQHF.

The chain employs TRBV5-3 and TRBJ1-5; 8 bases line up with TRBD1. TRBV5-3 is reported as an ORF; its role is uncertain. J was trimmed by 4 bases and V by 2 bases; bases with no gene match: 2. The CDR3 spans 14 residues. The CDR3 DNA sequence: TGTGCCAGAAGCTTTCGGACAGGGAATCAGCCCCAGCATTTT. Translating gives CARSFRTGNQPQHF.

The sample holds one count of this clone. The chain has TRBV2 and TRBJ2-3, with 9 positions matching TRBD1. This CDR3 is built from 15 residues. Germline V lookup: CDR1 SNHLY, CDR2 FYNNEI. V shed 4 bases, J shed 1 base, and the junction held 3 bases outside the gene matches. CDR3 nucleotide sequence: TGTGCCAGCAGTGGGTGGGACAGGGGCACAGATACGCAGTATTTT. The encoded protein is CASSGWDRGTDTQYF.

This chain connects TRBV5-4 to TRBJ2-7; 10 bases line up with TRBD1. The length of the CDR3 is 14 residues. V dropped 6 bases and J dropped 5; count of bases not matched to a gene: 8. Germline V lookup: CDR1 SGHNT, CDR2 YYREEE (reference sequence). CDR3: CASTLTGGSDEQYF. DNA for the CDR3: TGTGCCAGCACCCTGACAGGGGGCAGCGACGAGCAGTACTTC.

As for this clone: One junction end disagrees with the germline gene, perhaps due to a read error. The genes are TRBV6-1 and TRBJ1-1; D perhaps matches TRBD1 (6 bases). Germline V gives CDR1 MNHNS, CDR2 SASEGT. This CDR3 has 11 amino acids. The CDR3 loop reads CASSLPDRLVF. CDR3 coding DNA: TGTGCCAGCAGTTTACCCGACAGGCTAGTCTTT.

The chain combines TRBV6-2 or TRBV6-3 with TRBJ2-7, with 8 bases lining up with TRBD1. This CDR3 spans 12 amino acids. In germline, CDR1 is MNHEY, CDR2 SVGEGT. Trimming at V came to 5 bases and at J to 3 bases, leaving 0 bases not matched to a gene. The CDR3 sequence: CASSDRGYEQYF. CDR3 bases: TGTGCCAGCAGTGACAGGGGCTACGAGCAGTACTTC.

This clone was recorded a few times. The chain is built from TRBV28 and TRBJ1-5; 10 positions agree with TRBD1. V trimming: 6 bases; J trimming: 3 bases; junction bases outside the gene matches: 8. The CDR3 is made up of 16 amino acids. CDR1 is MDHEN and CDR2 is SYDVKM in the germline V gene. The CDR3, as DNA: TGTGCCAGCAGACTCCCGGGACAGGGGTCCAATCAGCCCCAGCATTTT. It is translated as CASRLPGQGSNQPQHF.

This clone was counted between two and nine times. V usage is TRBV2 and J usage is TRBJ1-2, with 7 bases that match TRBD1. The CDR3 has 11 amino acids. J was trimmed by 8 bases and V by 6 bases; bases with no gene match: 3. From germline, CDR1 is SNHLY and CDR2 FYNNEI. The CDR3 is CASRTGHGYTF. CDR3 nucleotide sequence: TGTGCCAGCAGGACAGGGCACGGCTACACCTTC.

V gene TRBV7-8 combines with J gene TRBJ1-3; D remains ambiguous. CDR1 SGHVS and CDR2 FQNEAQ come from the germline V gene. CDR3 length: 15 residues. Trimming stripped 5 bases from V and 4 bases from J, with 15 bases between. CDR3 coding DNA: TGTGCCAGCAGCCCAGTGGCCTCTTCGGGAAACACCATATATTTT. This encodes CASSPVASSGNTIYF.

This sequence joins TRBV19 and TRBJ1-5; D is perhaps TRBD1 (6 bases). Trimming pared 4 bases from V and 4 bases from J, leaving 20 bases between. The CDR3 covers 17 residues. CDR1 LNHDA and CDR2 SQIVND come from the germline V gene (reference sequence). CDR3 region: CASSTPFFRTDNQPQHF. In DNA, the CDR3 is TGTGCCAGTAGTACACCCTTTTTCCGGACAGATAATCAGCCCCAGCATTTT.

The V and J genes are TRBV6-5 and TRBJ2-7; TRBD1 is a possible D gene (5 bases). The CDR3 has 13 amino acids. Germline V gene lookup returns CDR1 MNHEY and CDR2 SVGAGI. Between the trimmed V and J ends, which lost 0 bases and 6 bases, there was a span of 9 bases. The CDR3 sequence: CASSYSAGLEQYF. Here the CDR3 DNA reads TGTGCCAGCAGTTACTCGGCAGGGCTCGAGCAGTACTTC.

This chain uses TRBV19 with TRBJ2-5; D possibly uses TRBD1 or TRBD2 (5 bases each). From germline, CDR1 is LNHDA and CDR2 SQIVND (reference sequence). Deletions cut 6 bases from V and 4 bases from J, with 18 bases between. The CDR3 sequence is 15 residues long. CDR3 nucleotide sequence: TGTGCCAGTAGCCCCGGGTGGGGGACCCCAGAGACCCAGTACTTC. Its protein product is CASSPGWGTPETQYF.

J is TRBJ2-5 and V is TRBV11-3; TRBD2 agrees at 7 bases. The germline gives CDR1 SGHNT, CDR2 YENEEA. The CDR3 has 14 residues. Trimming removed 2 bases from V and 4 bases from J; junction bases left unmatched: 4. This chain's CDR3 is CASSLRGGGETQYF. The CDR3 nucleotides are TGTGCCAGCAGCTTAAGGGGCGGGGGAGAGACCCAGTACTTC.

The chain is built from TRBV27 and TRBJ2-2; a possible D gene is TRBD2 (5 bases). V lost 6 bases and J lost 1, with 12 bases in between. This CDR3 is 15 amino acids long. In germline, CDR1 is MNHEY, CDR2 SMNVEV (reference sequence). CDR3 amino acids: CASRGTGWNTGELFF. The CDR3 DNA is TGTGCCAGCAGAGGAACGGGGTGGAACACCGGGGAGCTGTTTTTT.

This clone was picked up one time. The V and J genes are TRBV28 and TRBJ2-7, with TRBD2 matching 7 bases. The CDR3 runs 14 residues. V trimming: 6 bases; J trimming: 2 bases; junction bases outside the gene matches: 7. Germline V gives CDR1 MDHEN, CDR2 SYDVKM. The CDR3 bases are TGTGCCAGCAGAATGGGGGGGAAACCCTACGAGCAGTACTTC. It yields the protein CASRMGGKPYEQYF. Looking up the rest from reference TRBV28 and TRBJ2-7 gives the full variable domain: DVKVTQSSRYLVKRTGEKVFLECVQDMDHENMFWYRQDPGLGLRLIYFSYDVKMKEKGDIPEGYSVSREKKERFSLILESASTNQTSMYLCASRMGGKPYEQYFGPGTRLTVT.

The chain uses TRBV5-4 and TRBJ1-3, with D possibly TRBD1 on 6 matching bases. The germline V gene has CDR1 SGHNT and CDR2 YYREEE (reference sequence). The CDR3 length is 16 residues. Between the trimmed V and J ends, which lost 4 bases and 3 bases, there was a span of 17 bases. The chain's CDR3 is CASSTPDGRGGNTIYF. CDR3 in DNA: TGTGCCAGCAGCACACCCGATGGCAGGGGTGGAAACACCATATATTTT.

V and J are TRBV28 and TRBJ1-2; D possibly corresponds to TRBD1 (5 bases). The CDR3 runs to 14 residues. From germline, CDR1 is MDHEN and CDR2 SYDVKM. V gave up 2 bases and J gave up 4 bases, with 11 bases separating them. CDR3 loop: CASSLPQGPYGYTF. As DNA, the CDR3 is TGTGCCAGCAGTTTACCCCAGGGACCCTATGGCTACACCTTC.

The V and J genes are TRBV24-1 and TRBJ2-6, with a weak D call TRBD1 (6 bases). The germline V gene encodes CDR1 KGHDR and CDR2 SFDVKD. The V and J ends lost 3 bases and 2 bases respectively, with 16 bases between them. This CDR3 spans 18 amino acids. The CDR3 DNA follows: TGTGCCACCAGTGATCCGCAGGGGTCCTTCGCTGGGGCCAACGTCCTGACTTTC. Encoded protein: CATSDPQGSFAGANVLTF.

V usage is TRBV28 and J usage is TRBJ1-2, with a possible D match to TRBD1 (5 bases). The germline V and J ends were trimmed by 6 bases and 2 bases, with 13 bases remaining between them. Germline V gene data show CDR1 as MDHEN and CDR2 as SYDVKM. The CDR3 totals 14 residues. The CDR3 DNA follows: TGTGCCAGCAGCCTACTTACAGGAAACTATGGCTACACCTTC. Translating it yields CASSLLTGNYGYTF.

The V call is TRBV6-1, the J call TRBJ2-1; D not certain. Germline CDR1 and CDR2: MNHNS and SASEGT. V gave up 3 bases and J gave up 12 bases, with 6 bases separating them. The CDR3 has 10 amino acids. The CDR3 here is CASSEEVQFF. For the CDR3, the DNA is TGTGCCAGCAGTGAGGAAGTGCAGTTCTTC.

The gene calls are TRBV12-5 and TRBJ1-1; 10 bases match TRBD1. The CDR3 runs to 16 residues. Germline V gene data show CDR1 as LGHNT and CDR2 as FRNRAP. Trimming took 0 bases from V and 5 from J; bases not matched to a gene: 6. In DNA, the CDR3 is TGTGCTAGTGGTTTGGTACGGGACAGGGGAGGGACTGAAGCTTTCTTT. Its translation is CASGLVRDRGGTEAFF.

This clone was counted only a few times. This chain uses TRBV28 with TRBJ1-5; D unresolved. Deletions cut 9 bases from V and 7 bases from J, with 16 bases between. The CDR3 runs 13 residues. Germline V lookup: CDR1 MDHEN, CDR2 SYDVKM. The DNA for the CDR3 is TGTGCCAGTAAAATAGGGTCCTACCAGCCCCAGCATTTT. It is translated as CASKIGSYQPQHF.

The chain carries TRBV28 and TRBJ2-1; TRBD2 is a possible D gene (5 bases). The CDR3 is made up of 12 amino acids. Germline V lookup: CDR1 MDHEN, CDR2 SYDVKM. Trimming shortened V by 3 bases and J by 10 bases, and 10 bases separated the two germline ends. The CDR3 DNA reads as TGTGCCAGCAGTTTCCTAGCTCGGGAGCAGTTCTTC. Translated, it gives CASSFLAREQFF.

This chain links TRBV19 with TRBJ2-5; 14 nucleotides align to TRBD2. Trimming at V came to 6 bases and at J to 6 bases, leaving 6 bases not matched to a gene. The CDR3 runs to 15 residues. Germline V gene sequence: CDR1 LNHDA, CDR2 SQIVND (reference sequence). CDR3 coding DNA: TGTGCCAGTAGCCGACTAGCGGGAGGGCCGAAGACCCAGTACTTC. This encodes CASSRLAGGPKTQYF.

This chain's CDR3 is CASSLVRDRAGTSVNEQFF. The CDR3 coding sequence is TGTGCCAGCAGCTTAGTACGGGACAGGGCCGGGACTAGCGTGAATGAGCAGTTCTTC. The V and J genes are TRBV7-9 and TRBJ2-1; possibly TRBD2 for D (10 bases). The CDR3 consists of 19 residues. V lost 1 base and J lost 7, with 26 bases in between. Germline V CDR1 and CDR2: SEHNR, FQNEAQ (reference sequence).